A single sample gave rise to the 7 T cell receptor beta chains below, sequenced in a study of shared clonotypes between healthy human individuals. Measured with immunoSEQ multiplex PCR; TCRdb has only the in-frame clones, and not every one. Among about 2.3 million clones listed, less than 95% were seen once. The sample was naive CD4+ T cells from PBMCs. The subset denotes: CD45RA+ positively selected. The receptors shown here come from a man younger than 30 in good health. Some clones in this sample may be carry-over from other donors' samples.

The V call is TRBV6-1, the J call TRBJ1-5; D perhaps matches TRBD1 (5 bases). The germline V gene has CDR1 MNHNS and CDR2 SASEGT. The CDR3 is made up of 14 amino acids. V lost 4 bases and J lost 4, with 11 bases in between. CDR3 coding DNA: TGTGCCAGCAGTGTGGGGGGTACAAATCAGCCCCAGCATTTT. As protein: CASSVGGTNQPQHF.

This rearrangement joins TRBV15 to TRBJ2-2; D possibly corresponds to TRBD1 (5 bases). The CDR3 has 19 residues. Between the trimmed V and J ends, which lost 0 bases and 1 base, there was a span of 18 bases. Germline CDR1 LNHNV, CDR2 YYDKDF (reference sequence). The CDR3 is CATSRDKGRPGGNTGELFF. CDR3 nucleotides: TGTGCCACCAGCAGAGATAAGGGGCGCCCGGGCGGGAACACCGGGGAGCTGTTTTTT.

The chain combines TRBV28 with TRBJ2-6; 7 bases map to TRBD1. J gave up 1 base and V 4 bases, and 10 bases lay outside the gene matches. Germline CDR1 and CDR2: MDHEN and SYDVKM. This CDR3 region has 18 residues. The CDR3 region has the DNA TGTGCCAGCAGTTACATCTTTTCAGGGGGTTCTGGGGCCAACGTCCTGACTTTC. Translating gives CASSYIFSGGSGANVLTF. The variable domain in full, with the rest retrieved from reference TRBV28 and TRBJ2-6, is DVKVTQSSRYLVKRTGEKVFLECVQDMDHENMFWYRQDPGLGLRLIYFSYDVKMKEKGDIPEGYSVSREKKERFSLILESASTNQTSMYLCASSYIFSGGSGANVLTFGAGSRLTVL.

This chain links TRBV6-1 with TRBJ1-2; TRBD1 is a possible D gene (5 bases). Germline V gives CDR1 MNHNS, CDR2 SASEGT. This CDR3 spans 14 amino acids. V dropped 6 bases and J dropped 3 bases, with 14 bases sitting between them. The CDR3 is CASRVRGKDYGYTF. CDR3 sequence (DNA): TGTGCCAGCAGGGTAAGGGGTAAAGACTATGGCTACACCTTC.

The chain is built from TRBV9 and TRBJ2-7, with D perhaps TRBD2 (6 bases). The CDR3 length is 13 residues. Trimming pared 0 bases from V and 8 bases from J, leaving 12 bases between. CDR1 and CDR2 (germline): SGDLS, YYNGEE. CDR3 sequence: CASSVEMGGKQYF. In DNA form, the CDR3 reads TGTGCCAGCAGCGTAGAAATGGGCGGGAAGCAGTACTTC.

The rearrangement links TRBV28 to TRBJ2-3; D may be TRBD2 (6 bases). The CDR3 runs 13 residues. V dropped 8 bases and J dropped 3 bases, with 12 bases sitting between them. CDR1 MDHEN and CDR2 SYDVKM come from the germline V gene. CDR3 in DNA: TGTGCCAGCTTCGGACTATCAACAGATACGCAGTATTTT. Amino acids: CASFGLSTDTQYF.

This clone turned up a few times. CDR3 protein: CASSDLVDGNTIYF. As DNA, the CDR3 is TGTGCCAGCAGTGACCTAGTAGATGGAAACACCATATATTTT. This sequence joins TRBV2 and TRBJ1-3; D is undetermined. CDR1 is SNHLY, CDR2 FYNNEI, per germline. The V end lost 3 bases, the J end lost 3 bases, and 9 bases lay between the germline ends. CDR3 length equals 14 residues.